This TCR beta chain was observed in a study of CD8+CD57+ T cells in acquired aplastic anemia. Study-wide findings and caveats: Patients and controls were found to share approximately 31 CD8+ CDR3 sequences. Levels of CD8+ Simpson's diversity were not significantly distinct in patients versus controls.

As concerns this clonotype: What it binds is not known.

Profiling of TCR beta VDJ combinations and CDR3 sequences used genomic DNA as template. TCRdb independently ran MiXCR on the reads; one entry per CDR3 protein. Of some 410,000 distinct CDR3 sequences in the sample, about two thirds were seen once. The germline V gene encodes CDR1 DFQATT and CDR2 SNEGSKA (reference sequence). V was cut by 3 bases and J by 9 bases, with 17 bases left in between. This CDR3 contains 13 residues. The J gene is TRBJ1-1, the V gene TRBV20-1; D gene ambiguous. The sequenced sample consisted of sorted CD4+, CD8+, or CD8+CD57+ T cells (not recorded which) from PBMCs. This sequence was found in a human donor in good health, serving as a control. The chain's CDR3 is CSASADQETQAFF. The CDR3 nucleotides read TGCAGTGCTAGCGCGGATCAAGAGACCCAAGCTTTCTTT.